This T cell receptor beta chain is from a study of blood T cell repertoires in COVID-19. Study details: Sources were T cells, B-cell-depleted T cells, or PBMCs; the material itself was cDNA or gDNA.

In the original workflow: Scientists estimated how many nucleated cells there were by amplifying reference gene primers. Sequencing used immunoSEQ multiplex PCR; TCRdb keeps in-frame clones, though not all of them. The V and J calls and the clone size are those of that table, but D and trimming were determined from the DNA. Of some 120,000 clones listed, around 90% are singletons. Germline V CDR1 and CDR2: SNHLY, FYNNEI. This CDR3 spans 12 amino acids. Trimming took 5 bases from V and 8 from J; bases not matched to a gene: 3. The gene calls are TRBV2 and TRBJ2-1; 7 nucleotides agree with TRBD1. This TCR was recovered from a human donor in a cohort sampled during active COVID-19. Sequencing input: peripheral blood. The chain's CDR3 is CASSRQGDEQFF. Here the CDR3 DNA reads TGTGCCAGCAGTAGACAGGGTGATGAGCAGTTCTTC.